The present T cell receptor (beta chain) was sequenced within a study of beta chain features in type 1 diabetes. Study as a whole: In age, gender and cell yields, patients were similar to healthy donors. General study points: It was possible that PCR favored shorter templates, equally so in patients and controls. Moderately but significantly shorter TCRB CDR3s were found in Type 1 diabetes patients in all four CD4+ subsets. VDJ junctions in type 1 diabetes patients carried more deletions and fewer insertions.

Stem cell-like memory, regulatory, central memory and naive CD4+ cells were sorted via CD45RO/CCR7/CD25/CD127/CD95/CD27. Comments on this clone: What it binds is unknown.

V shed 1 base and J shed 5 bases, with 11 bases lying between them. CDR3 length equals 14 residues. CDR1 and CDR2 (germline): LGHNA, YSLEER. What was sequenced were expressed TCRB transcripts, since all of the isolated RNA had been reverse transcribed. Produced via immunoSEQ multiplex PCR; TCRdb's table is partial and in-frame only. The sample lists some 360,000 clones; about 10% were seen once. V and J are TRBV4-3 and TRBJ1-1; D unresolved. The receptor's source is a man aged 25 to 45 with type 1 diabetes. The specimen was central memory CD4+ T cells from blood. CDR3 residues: CASSQGRSGTEAFF. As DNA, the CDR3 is TGCGCCAGCAGCCAAGGGAGGTCCGGGACTGAAGCTTTCTTT.